These 10 T cell receptor beta chains originate from one sample sequenced in a study of lymphopenia after photon versus proton radiotherapy. The repertoire was sequenced with immunoSEQ multiplex PCR; TCRdb's copy has only in-frame clones and lacks some. The top ten clones hold roughly 15% of a sample with roughly 38,000 clones, more than 85% of them seen once. Sequencing was performed on peripheral blood, taken from a patient treated with photon-based radiotherapy. Receptor source: a man in his fifties or sixties with cholangiocarcinoma.

This clone was detected only a few times. The chain joins TRBV27 to TRBJ2-1; 8 bases are shared with TRBD2. Germline V gives CDR1 MNHEY, CDR2 SMNVEV (reference sequence). The CDR3 loop spans 16 amino acids. Unmatched junction bases numbered 3, after V lost 1 base and J lost 1 base. CDR3 sequence: CASSLFGGVSYNEQFF. As DNA, the CDR3 is TGTGCCAGCAGTTTATTCGGGGGGGTATCCTACAATGAGCAGTTCTTC.

The V and J genes are TRBV6-1 and TRBJ1-2; D is perhaps TRBD1 (6 bases). The CDR3 contains 11 residues. Between the trimmed V and J ends, which lost 8 bases and 5 bases, there was a span of 9 bases. The germline CDR1 and CDR2 sequences are MNHNS and SASEGT. CDR3 coding DNA: TGTGCCAGCTCGGACAGTTATGGCTACACCTTC. It specifies CASSDSYGYTF.

This clone was picked up a small number of times. The chain carries TRBV9 and TRBJ1-5; unclear D gene. CDR1 SGDLS and CDR2 YYNGEE come from the germline V gene. V was cut by 0 bases and J by 7 bases, with 8 bases left in between. This CDR3 comprises 13 residues. This chain's CDR3 is CASSVGTGQPQHF. In nucleotides, the CDR3 is TGTGCCAGCAGCGTAGGGACTGGCCAGCCCCAGCATTTT.

V usage is TRBV4-1 and J usage is TRBJ1-6, with 8 bases lining up with TRBD1. The CDR3 loop spans 15 amino acids. The V gene's germline CDR1 is MGHRA and CDR2 YSYEKL. V lost 3 bases and J lost 9; bases outside the gene matches: 7. As DNA, the CDR3 is TGCGCCAGCAGCCAGTTACCGGGACAGGTTTCACCCCTCCACTTT. Its protein product is CASSQLPGQVSPLHF.

The chain carries TRBV27 and TRBJ2-3, with 8 bases lining up with TRBD2. J lost 2 bases, V lost 3 bases, and 4 bases had no gene match. Germline V gene lookup returns CDR1 MNHEY and CDR2 SMNVEV (reference sequence). The CDR3 length is 15 residues. The DNA of the CDR3 is TGTGCCAGCAGTTTTTTAGCGGGACCCACAGATACGCAGTATTTT. Its translation is CASSFLAGPTDTQYF.

This clone was counted a single time. The chain employs TRBV11-3 and TRBJ2-3; D gene uncertain. V lost 1 base, J lost 1 base, and 3 bases lay in between. Germline V gene lookup returns CDR1 SGHNT and CDR2 YENEEA. There are 13 residues in the CDR3. The CDR3 here is CASSLGGTDTQYF. CDR3 sequence (DNA): TGTGCCAGCAGCTTAGGAGGCACAGATACGCAGTATTTT.

The V call is TRBV9, the J call TRBJ1-6; D uncertain. CDR3 size: 15 residues. Looked up from germline, CDR1 is SGDLS and CDR2 is YYNGEE. Trimming shortened V by 0 bases and J by 6 bases, and 10 bases separated the two germline ends. Written as DNA, the CDR3 is TGTGCCAGCAGCGTAGAACAATCCGGTAATTCACCCCTCCACTTT. It translates to CASSVEQSGNSPLHF.

The chain employs TRBV5-1 and TRBJ2-1; no clear D gene. CDR3 size: 13 residues. Looked up from germline, CDR1 is SGHRS and CDR2 is YFSETQ. V gave up 4 bases and J gave up 1 base, with 6 bases separating them. CDR3 bases: TGCGCCAGCAGCCCCCTGTCCTACAATGAGCAGTTCTTC. It is translated as CASSPLSYNEQFF.

The chain carries TRBV18 and TRBJ1-5, with no clear D. The V and J ends lost 2 bases and 0 bases respectively, with 5 bases between them. The CDR3 length is 14 residues. Germline loops: CDR1 KGHSH, CDR2 LQKENI. CDR3 nucleotides: TGTGCCAGCTCACCAGGAACTAGCAATCAGCCCCAGCATTTT. This encodes CASSPGTSNQPQHF.

The V and J genes are TRBV6-1 and TRBJ1-2, with unresolved D. This CDR3 has 14 residues. Germline loops: CDR1 MNHNS, CDR2 SASEGT. V lost 4 bases, J lost 5 bases, and 14 bases lay in between. The CDR3 region is CASSAGRVDYGYTF. In nucleotides, the CDR3 is TGTGCCAGCAGTGCCGGGAGGGTGGATTATGGCTACACCTTC.